A selection of T cell receptor beta chains follows, all from one sample in a study of T cell repertoires in cytomegalovirus infection. Their specific antigens are unknown. TCRdb ran MiXCR on the reads and lists one entry per CDR3 protein. The table includes about 350,000 distinct CDR3 sequences, about 35% detected once. This sample comprised cultured PBMCs, obtained from culture after CMV antigen stimulation. Every receptor here comes from a human donor in good health (CMV status not recorded). Some clones in this sample may be carry-over from other donors' samples. Each CDR3 is given with its conserved first and last residue. The D gene is left open where the match is weak. Rows may omit the clone size; those that give it use once, few, many or a size class.

CDR3 DNA: TGTGCCAGCAGCATCCGGGAGCTGAACACTGAAGCTTTCTTT; CDR3 protein: CASSIRELNTEAFF; clone size: NA; D gene: NA; V gene: TRBV7-6; J gene: TRBJ1-1
CDR3 DNA: TGTGCCAGCAGCTCAAACCCCGGGACAGGGGGTGATGAGCAGTTCTTC; CDR3 protein: CASSSNPGTGGDEQFF; clone size: many; D gene: TRBD1; V gene: TRBV7-9; J gene: TRBJ2-1
CDR3 DNA: TGTGCCAGCAGTGGGGGCTCAATACGGGAGCTGTTTTTT; CDR3 protein: CASSGGSIRELFF; clone size: NA; D gene: NA; V gene: TRBV28; J gene: TRBJ2-2
CDR3 DNA: TGTGCCAGCAGCCATCACAGGGGGAACGGTCAGCCCCAGCATTTT; CDR3 protein: CASSHHRGNGQPQHF; clone size: few; D gene: TRBD1; V gene: TRBV28; J gene: TRBJ1-5
CDR3 DNA: TGTGCCAGCAGCTTAGCGTACCGCGAGCAGTACTTC; CDR3 protein: CASSLAYREQYF; clone size: NA; D gene: NA; V gene: TRBV7-2; J gene: TRBJ2-7
CDR3 DNA: TGCAGCGTTGTAGAGGTGGGGGGGGAGACCCAGTACTTC; CDR3 protein: CSVVEVGGETQYF; clone size: NA; D gene: TRBD2; V gene: TRBV29-1; J gene: TRBJ2-5
CDR3 DNA: TGTGCCAGCAGCCCCCAGGGGTCCAATGAGCAGTTCTTC; CDR3 protein: CASSPQGSNEQFF; clone size: few; D gene: NA; V gene: TRBV7-3; J gene: TRBJ2-1
CDR3 DNA: TGTGCCAGCAGCCCCACAAGACTAGCGGGCAGCTACAATGAGCAGTTCTTC; CDR3 protein: CASSPTRLAGSYNEQFF; clone size: few; D gene: TRBD2; V gene: TRBV27; J gene: TRBJ2-1
CDR3 DNA: TGTGCCATCGGGCGGGGGGCTATTGACACCGGGGAGCTGTTTTTT; CDR3 protein: CAIGRGAIDTGELFF; clone size: NA; D gene: TRBD2; V gene: TRBV7-6; J gene: TRBJ2-2
CDR3 DNA: TGTGCCAGCAGTTACTCGAGGGACCCCACAGATACGCAGTATTTT; CDR3 protein: CASSYSRDPTDTQYF; clone size: few; D gene: NA; V gene: TRBV6-5; J gene: TRBJ2-3
CDR3 DNA: TGTGCCAGCAAATTGGGGTCTCTGAACACTGAAGCTTTCTTT; CDR3 protein: CASKLGSLNTEAFF; clone size: NA; D gene: NA; V gene: TRBV27; J gene: TRBJ1-1
CDR3 DNA: TGTGCCAGCAGTCTAGGCGGGGCAGGTCCTAACTATGGCTACACCTTC; CDR3 protein: CASSLGGAGPNYGYTF; clone size: few; D gene: NA; V gene: TRBV12-3/TRBV12-4; J gene: TRBJ1-2
CDR3 DNA: TGTGCCAGCAGCCCGGATCCGGGCTCTGGAAACACCATATATTTT; CDR3 protein: CASSPDPGSGNTIYF; clone size: many; D gene: NA; V gene: TRBV7-2; J gene: TRBJ1-3
CDR3 DNA: TGTGCCAGCAGACTGAGCTCCTACGAGCAGTACTTC; CDR3 protein: CASRLSSYEQYF; clone size: few; D gene: NA; V gene: TRBV28; J gene: TRBJ2-7
CDR3 DNA: TGTGCCAGCAGCCAAGGGCCGGGACAGAACTATGGCTACACCTTC; CDR3 protein: CASSQGPGQNYGYTF; clone size: NA; D gene: TRBD1; V gene: TRBV3-1; J gene: TRBJ1-2
CDR3 DNA: TGTGCCAGCAGTTCCCAGGGGGCAAACTCCTACGAGCAGTACTTC; CDR3 protein: CASSSQGANSYEQYF; clone size: NA; D gene: TRBD1; V gene: TRBV28; J gene: TRBJ2-7
CDR3 DNA: TGTGCCAGCAGCTTCGGGACAGGTCTCTACGAGCAGTACTTC; CDR3 protein: CASSFGTGLYEQYF; clone size: few; D gene: TRBD1; V gene: TRBV7-2; J gene: TRBJ2-7
CDR3 DNA: TGTGCCAGTAGTGCTTACTCGGGAGATGAGCAGTTCTTC; CDR3 protein: CASSAYSGDEQFF; clone size: NA; D gene: NA; V gene: TRBV19; J gene: TRBJ2-1
CDR3 DNA: TGTGCCAGCAGCCTAACCGGGACAGGGGCCTACGAGCAGTACTTC; CDR3 protein: CASSLTGTGAYEQYF; clone size: NA; D gene: TRBD1; V gene: TRBV7-2; J gene: TRBJ2-7
CDR3 DNA: TGTGCCAGCAGCTTAGATCCCGGTGGAGTAACCGGGGAGCTGTTTTTT; CDR3 protein: CASSLDPGGVTGELFF; clone size: NA; D gene: NA; V gene: TRBV7-2; J gene: TRBJ2-2
CDR3 DNA: TGTGCCAGCAGCTTAGTAGCAGCAGCAGATACGCAGTATTTT; CDR3 protein: CASSLVAAADTQYF; clone size: few; D gene: NA; V gene: TRBV7-9; J gene: TRBJ2-3
CDR3 DNA: TGTGCCTTCATGCTCTTAGCGGGAGTAGAGACCCAGTACTTC; CDR3 protein: CAFMLLAGVETQYF; clone size: NA; D gene: TRBD2; V gene: TRBV7-2; J gene: TRBJ2-5
CDR3 DNA: TGTGCCAGCAGTTTTGTTCGTAACAATGAGCAGTTCTTC; CDR3 protein: CASSFVRNNEQFF; clone size: NA; D gene: NA; V gene: TRBV12-3/TRBV12-4; J gene: TRBJ2-1
CDR3 DNA: TGTGCCAGCAGCCGGGACAGCCCCTACGAGCAGTACTTC; CDR3 protein: CASSRDSPYEQYF; clone size: few; D gene: TRBD1; V gene: TRBV7-9; J gene: TRBJ2-7
CDR3 DNA: TGTGCCAGCAGATCTGACCTCGCTGATACGCAGTATTTT; CDR3 protein: CASRSDLADTQYF; clone size: NA; D gene: NA; V gene: TRBV7-8; J gene: TRBJ2-3
CDR3 DNA: TGTGCCAGCAGACCGACGGTAAACACTGAAGCTTTCTTT; CDR3 protein: CASRPTVNTEAFF; clone size: NA; D gene: NA; V gene: TRBV28; J gene: TRBJ1-1
CDR3 DNA: TGTGCCAGCAGTTTTAGAGAGGCAGATACGCAGTATTTT; CDR3 protein: CASSFREADTQYF; clone size: few; D gene: NA; V gene: TRBV27; J gene: TRBJ2-3
CDR3 DNA: TGTGCCAGCAGCCCCGGCCCCCTCGCCACTGAAGCTTTCTTT; CDR3 protein: CASSPGPLATEAFF; clone size: NA; D gene: NA; V gene: TRBV7-9; J gene: TRBJ1-1
CDR3 DNA: TGTGCCAGCAGTTACCTCGCCAGGGCTAACACTGAAGCTTTCTTT; CDR3 protein: CASSYLARANTEAFF; clone size: NA; D gene: NA; V gene: TRBV6-2/TRBV6-3; J gene: TRBJ1-1
CDR3 DNA: TGTGCCAGCAGTGCAAGAAGACAGGGGGCGACCGGGGCCAACGTCCTGACTTTC; CDR3 protein: CASSARRQGATGANVLTF; clone size: NA; D gene: TRBD1; V gene: TRBV6-2/TRBV6-3; J gene: TRBJ2-6
CDR3 DNA: TGTGCCAGCAGCTTAAGGGGACTAGCGGGAGACAATGAGCAGTTCTTC; CDR3 protein: CASSLRGLAGDNEQFF; clone size: NA; D gene: TRBD2; V gene: TRBV7-8; J gene: TRBJ2-1
CDR3 DNA: TGTGCCAGCAATGAACAGGGACTTCTAGTCCAGCATTTT; CDR3 protein: CASNEQGLLVQHF; clone size: NA; D gene: NA; V gene: TRBV28; J gene: TRBJ1-5
CDR3 DNA: TGTGCCAGTAGTATGGGACAGCAAGAGACCCAGTACTTC; CDR3 protein: CASSMGQQETQYF; clone size: NA; D gene: TRBD1; V gene: TRBV19; J gene: TRBJ2-5
CDR3 DNA: TGTGCCAGCAGCGCCCGACGGAATCAGCCCCAGCATTTT; CDR3 protein: CASSARRNQPQHF; clone size: few; D gene: NA; V gene: TRBV7-2; J gene: TRBJ1-5
CDR3 DNA: TGCAGTGCTCGAAGGCGGAGCGGGAGGAGCTCCTACGAGCAGTACTTC; CDR3 protein: CSARRRSGRSSYEQYF; clone size: NA; D gene: TRBD2; V gene: TRBV20-1; J gene: TRBJ2-7
CDR3 DNA: TGTGCCAGCAGTTTGGGAGGGGGCAACACCTACGAGCAGTACTTC; CDR3 protein: CASSLGGGNTYEQYF; clone size: NA; D gene: NA; V gene: TRBV12-3/TRBV12-4; J gene: TRBJ2-7
CDR3 DNA: TGCGCCAGCAGTTTATCAATCACCGGGGAGCTGTTTTTT; CDR3 protein: CASSLSITGELFF; clone size: once; D gene: NA; V gene: TRBV12-3/TRBV12-4; J gene: TRBJ2-2
CDR3 DNA: TGTGCCAGCTCATACATAACAGGAAACTACAATGAGCAGTTCTTC; CDR3 protein: CASSYITGNYNEQFF; clone size: NA; D gene: NA; V gene: TRBV18; J gene: TRBJ2-1
CDR3 DNA: TGTGCCGGGGGGGCTAGCGGGAGCTACGAGCAGTACTTC; CDR3 protein: CAGGASGSYEQYF; clone size: NA; D gene: TRBD2; V gene: TRBV28; J gene: TRBJ2-7
CDR3 DNA: TGTGCCAGCAGGGGCAGAACCTCAAAACAGGGGATCTCCTACGAGCAGTACTTC; CDR3 protein: CASRGRTSKQGISYEQYF; clone size: NA; D gene: TRBD1; V gene: TRBV12-3/TRBV12-4; J gene: TRBJ2-7
CDR3 DNA: TGTGCCAGCAGCTTCTCGACAGGGGTTTCAACTGAAGCTTTCTTT; CDR3 protein: CASSFSTGVSTEAFF; clone size: many; D gene: TRBD1; V gene: TRBV7-9; J gene: TRBJ1-1
CDR3 DNA: TGCGCCAGCAGCTTCTGGACAGGAGGGGCTCAACAAGAGACCCAGTACTTC; CDR3 protein: CASSFWTGGAQQETQYF; clone size: NA; D gene: NA; V gene: TRBV5-1; J gene: TRBJ2-5
CDR3 DNA: TGTGCCACGGGGGGGGGAAACAATTCACCCCTCCACTTT; CDR3 protein: CATGGGNNSPLHF; clone size: NA; D gene: NA; V gene: TRBV10-3; J gene: TRBJ1-6
CDR3 DNA: TGCAGCGTCATAACTGTCGGGGATGAGCAGTTCTTC; CDR3 protein: CSVITVGDEQFF; clone size: NA; D gene: NA; V gene: TRBV29-1; J gene: TRBJ2-1
CDR3 DNA: TGCAGCGGGGGGACTGGGAGGGACACTGAAGCTTTCTTT; CDR3 protein: CSGGTGRDTEAFF; clone size: NA; D gene: NA; V gene: TRBV29-1; J gene: TRBJ1-1
CDR3 DNA: TGTGCCAGCAGCCCCGGGACTAGCGGGTACACCGGGGAGCTGTTTTTT; CDR3 protein: CASSPGTSGYTGELFF; clone size: few; D gene: TRBD2; V gene: TRBV7-6; J gene: TRBJ2-2
CDR3 DNA: TGTGCCAGCAGTTTAGGGCAGTTAGTGGGGCAGCCCCAGCATTTT; CDR3 protein: CASSLGQLVGQPQHF; clone size: NA; D gene: NA; V gene: TRBV12-3/TRBV12-4; J gene: TRBJ1-5
CDR3 DNA: TGTGCCAGCAGCCAATCGCCAACAGGGTACACAGATACGCAGTATTTT; CDR3 protein: CASSQSPTGYTDTQYF; clone size: NA; D gene: NA; V gene: TRBV7-2; J gene: TRBJ2-3